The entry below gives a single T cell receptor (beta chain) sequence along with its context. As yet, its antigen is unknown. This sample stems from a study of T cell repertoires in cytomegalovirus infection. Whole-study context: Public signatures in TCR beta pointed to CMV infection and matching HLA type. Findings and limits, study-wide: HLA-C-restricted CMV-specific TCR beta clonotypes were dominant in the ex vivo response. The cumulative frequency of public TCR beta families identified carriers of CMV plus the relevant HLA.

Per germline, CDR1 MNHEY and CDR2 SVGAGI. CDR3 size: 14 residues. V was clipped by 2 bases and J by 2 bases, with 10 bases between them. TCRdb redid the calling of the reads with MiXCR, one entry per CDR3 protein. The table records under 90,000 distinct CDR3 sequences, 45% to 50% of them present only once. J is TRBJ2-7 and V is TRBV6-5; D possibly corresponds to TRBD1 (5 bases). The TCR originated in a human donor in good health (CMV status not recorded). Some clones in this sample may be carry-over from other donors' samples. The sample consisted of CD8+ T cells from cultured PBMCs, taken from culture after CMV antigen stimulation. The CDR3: CASSYQGSTYEQYF. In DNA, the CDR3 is TGTGCCAGCAGTTACCAGGGATCCACCTACGAGCAGTACTTC.